A single sample gave rise to the 3 T cell receptor beta chains below, sequenced in a study of blood T cell repertoires in COVID-19. Generated by immunoSEQ multiplex PCR, the TCRdb table keeps only in-frame clones and is missing some. The profile shows roughly 200,000 clones, 80% to 90% of them singletons. The sequenced sample was PBMCs or T cells enriched from blood (not recorded which). Every receptor here comes from a woman aged 40-49 years with acute COVID-19.

The chain is built from TRBV3-1 (or the pseudogene TRBV3-2) and TRBJ2-7; D might be TRBD2 (5 bases). The ends were cut back, 4 bases at V and 3 bases at J, with 10 bases in the middle. Germline CDR1 is LGHDT and CDR2 is YNNKEL (reference sequence). CDR3 length equals 13 residues. The CDR3 nucleotides read TGTGCCAGCAGCCGAGGGCTGTTCTACGAGCAGTACTTC. The encoded protein is CASSRGLFYEQYF.

V is TRBV28 and J is TRBJ2-3; D gene ambiguous. V was cut by 3 bases and J by 5 bases, with 9 bases left in between. CDR1 is MDHEN, CDR2 SYDVKM, per germline. This CDR3 is built from 13 residues. CDR3 nucleotide sequence: TGTGCCAGCAGTTTGAGCACTCAAGATACGCAGTATTTT. Translation gives CASSLSTQDTQYF.

The chain couples TRBV27 to TRBJ2-1; no clear D gene. The CDR3 spans 12 residues. Trimming left V 0 bases short and J 7 bases short, with 4 bases between. CDR1 is MNHEY and CDR2 is SMNVEV in the germline V gene (reference sequence). In DNA, the CDR3 is TGTGCCAGCAGTTTATCCCGTAATGAGCAGTTCTTC. Translation gives CASSLSRNEQFF.